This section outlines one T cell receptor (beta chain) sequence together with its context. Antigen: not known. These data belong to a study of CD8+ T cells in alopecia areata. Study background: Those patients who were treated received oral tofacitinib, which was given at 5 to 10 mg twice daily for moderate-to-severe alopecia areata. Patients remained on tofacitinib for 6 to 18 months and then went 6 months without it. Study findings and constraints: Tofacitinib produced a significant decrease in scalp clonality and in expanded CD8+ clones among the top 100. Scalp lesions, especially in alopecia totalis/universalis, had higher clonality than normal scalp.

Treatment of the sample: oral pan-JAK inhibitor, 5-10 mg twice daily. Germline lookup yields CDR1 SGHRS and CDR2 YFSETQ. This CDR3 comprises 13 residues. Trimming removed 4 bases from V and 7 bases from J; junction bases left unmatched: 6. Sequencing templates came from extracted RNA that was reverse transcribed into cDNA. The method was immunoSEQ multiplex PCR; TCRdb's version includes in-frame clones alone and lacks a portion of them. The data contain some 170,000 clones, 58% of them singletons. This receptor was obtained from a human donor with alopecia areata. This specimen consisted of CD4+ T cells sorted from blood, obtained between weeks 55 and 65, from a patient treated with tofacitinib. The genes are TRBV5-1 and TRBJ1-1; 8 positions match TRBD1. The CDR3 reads CASSLDRGGEAFF. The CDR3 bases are TGCGCCAGCAGCCTTGACAGGGGAGGTGAAGCTTTCTTT.